This entry lists 5 T cell receptor beta chains sequenced from one sample in a study of preoperative IRX-2 immunotherapy in early breast cancer. TCRdb keeps only in-frame clones here, not all; method: immunoSEQ multiplex PCR. Of about 89,000 clones detected, roughly 90% appear once; the ten largest clones hold roughly 2%. The treatment is: preoperative locoregional IRX-2 cytokine immunotherapy. The sample in question was tumor tissue, obtained after IRX-2 immunotherapy. Every receptor here comes from a human donor with breast cancer.

This clone came up a few times. V is TRBV29-1 and J is TRBJ2-2, with TRBD2 identical over 7 bases. The germline gives CDR1 SQVTM, CDR2 ANQGSEA. The CDR3 has 14 amino acids. The J segment lost 5 bases and the V segment lost 5 bases, leaving 8 bases of the junction unmatched. The CDR3 reads CSVSGGSLTGELFF. CDR3 coding DNA: TGCAGCGTTTCGGGCGGGAGCTTAACCGGGGAGCTGTTTTTT.

This clone showed up just once. V usage is TRBV30 and J usage is TRBJ1-5; weak D call: TRBD1 (5 bases). Germline V lookup: CDR1 GTSNPN, CDR2 SVGIG (reference sequence). CDR3 length: 16 amino acids. The V end was cut by 4 bases, the J end by 2 bases, with 18 bases between. CDR3 nucleotide sequence: TGTGCCTGGAACCCTGGAGGCGGAGGGGGCAATCAGCCCCAGCATTTT. Amino acid sequence: CAWNPGGGGGNQPQHF.

This clone was counted once. This chain links TRBV6-8 with TRBJ2-1; perhaps TRBD1 as D (5 bases). CDR1 MNHGY and CDR2 SAAAGT come from the germline V gene. This CDR3 spans 13 amino acids. V was shortened by 5 bases and J by 6 bases, with 11 bases between the two germline ends. CDR3 sequence reads: CASSRGTGNEQFF. The CDR3 region has the DNA TGTGCCAGCAGTAGAGGCACAGGCAATGAGCAGTTCTTC.

CDR3: CASSDGGQRSYSYEQYF. CDR3 nucleotide sequence: TGCGCCAGCAGTGATGGGGGACAGCGCTCGTACTCCTACGAGCAGTACTTC. The genes are TRBV10-2 and TRBJ2-7; 7 positions match TRBD1. Germline V gene sequence: CDR1 WSHSY, CDR2 SAAADI. The CDR3 consists of 17 residues. V shed 3 bases, J shed 0 bases, and the junction held 11 bases outside the gene matches.

This chain links TRBV11-3 with TRBJ1-5; 9 nucleotides match TRBD1. The CDR3 has 14 residues. Germline assignment: CDR1 SGHNT and CDR2 YENEEA. The junction had 4 bases not matched to a gene; V was cut back by 3 bases and J by 7 bases. The CDR3 loop reads CASSFGQGIQPQHF. The CDR3 DNA sequence: TGTGCCAGCAGCTTCGGACAGGGGATACAGCCCCAGCATTTT.